This T cell receptor (beta chain) is from a study of control samples from healthy donors and cancer patients. Only in-frame clones appear in the TCRdb table, and some are missing; sequencing was by immunoSEQ multiplex PCR. The sample consists of approximately 100,000 clones, about 83% of them appearing once. Sequenced material: blood. This receptor was taken from a woman aged 40 to 49 in good health.

The CDR3 DNA sequence: TGTGCCAGCAGGTCCCTGAACACTGAAGCTTTCTTT. This gives the protein CASRSLNTEAFF. This chain links TRBV7-9 with TRBJ1-1; D uncertain. The CDR3 sequence is 12 residues long. The ends were cut back, 6 bases at V and 0 bases at J, with 5 bases in the middle. Germline loops: CDR1 SEHNR, CDR2 FQNEAQ (reference sequence).